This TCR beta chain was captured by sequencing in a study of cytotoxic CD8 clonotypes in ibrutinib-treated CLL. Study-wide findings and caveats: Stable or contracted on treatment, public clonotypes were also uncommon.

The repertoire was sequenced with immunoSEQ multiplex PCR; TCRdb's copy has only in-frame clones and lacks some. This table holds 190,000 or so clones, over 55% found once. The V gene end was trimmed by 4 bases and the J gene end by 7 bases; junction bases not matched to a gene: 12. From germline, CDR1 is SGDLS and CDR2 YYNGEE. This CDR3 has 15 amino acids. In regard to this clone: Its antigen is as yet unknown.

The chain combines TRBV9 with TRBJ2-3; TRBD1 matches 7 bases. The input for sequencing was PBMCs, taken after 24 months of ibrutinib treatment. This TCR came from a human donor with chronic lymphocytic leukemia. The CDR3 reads CASSSNVRGKNTQYF. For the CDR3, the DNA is TGTGCCAGCAGCTCAAATGTCAGGGGGAAAAATACGCAGTATTTT. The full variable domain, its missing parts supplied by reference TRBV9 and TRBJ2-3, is DSGVTQTPKHLITATGQRVTLRCSPRSGDLSVYWYQQSLDQGLQFLIQYYNGEERAKGNILERFSAQQFPDLHSELNLSSLELGDSALYFCASSSNVRGKNTQYFGPGTRLTVL.